This T cell receptor beta chain was profiled in a study of patients and donors after allogeneic stem cell transplantation. V lost 6 bases to trimming and J lost 0 bases, with 11 bases between them. CDR3 length: 14 residues. Germline CDR1 MDHEN, CDR2 SYDVKM. TCRdb reprocessed the RT-PCR reads with MiXCR, giving one entry per CDR3 protein. The sample holds over 350,000 distinct CDR3 sequences, 16% seen once. This sequence originates from a human donor who was either an allogeneic HSCT recipient or a stem cell or donor lymphocyte infusion donor (not recorded which). It is not recorded whose cells these are; they may come from a transplant donor. V is TRBV28 and J is TRBJ1-1; possibly TRBD1 for D (6 bases). The sequenced sample was blood, either unsorted or a sorted T cell fraction (not recorded which). The CDR3 DNA reads TGTGCCAGCAGAGAAGGGACATTGAACACTGAAGCTTTCTTT. Its protein product is CASREGTLNTEAFF.